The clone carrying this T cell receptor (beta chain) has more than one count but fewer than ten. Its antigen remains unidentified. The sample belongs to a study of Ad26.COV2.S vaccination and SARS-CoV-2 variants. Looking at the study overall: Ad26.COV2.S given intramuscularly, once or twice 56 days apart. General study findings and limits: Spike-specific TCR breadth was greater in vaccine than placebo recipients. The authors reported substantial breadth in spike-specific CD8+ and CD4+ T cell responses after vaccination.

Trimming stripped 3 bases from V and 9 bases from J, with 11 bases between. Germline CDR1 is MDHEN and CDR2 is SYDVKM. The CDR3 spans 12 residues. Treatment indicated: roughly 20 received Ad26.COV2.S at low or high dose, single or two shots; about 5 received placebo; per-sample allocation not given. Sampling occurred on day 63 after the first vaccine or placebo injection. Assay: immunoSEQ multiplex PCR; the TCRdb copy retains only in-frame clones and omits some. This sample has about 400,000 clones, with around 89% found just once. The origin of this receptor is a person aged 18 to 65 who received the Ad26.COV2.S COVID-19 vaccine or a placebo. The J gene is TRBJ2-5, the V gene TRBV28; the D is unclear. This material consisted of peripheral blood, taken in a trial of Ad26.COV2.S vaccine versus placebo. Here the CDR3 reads CASSFSVGPQYF. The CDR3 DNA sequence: TGTGCCAGCAGTTTTTCCGTCGGCCCCCAGTACTTC.